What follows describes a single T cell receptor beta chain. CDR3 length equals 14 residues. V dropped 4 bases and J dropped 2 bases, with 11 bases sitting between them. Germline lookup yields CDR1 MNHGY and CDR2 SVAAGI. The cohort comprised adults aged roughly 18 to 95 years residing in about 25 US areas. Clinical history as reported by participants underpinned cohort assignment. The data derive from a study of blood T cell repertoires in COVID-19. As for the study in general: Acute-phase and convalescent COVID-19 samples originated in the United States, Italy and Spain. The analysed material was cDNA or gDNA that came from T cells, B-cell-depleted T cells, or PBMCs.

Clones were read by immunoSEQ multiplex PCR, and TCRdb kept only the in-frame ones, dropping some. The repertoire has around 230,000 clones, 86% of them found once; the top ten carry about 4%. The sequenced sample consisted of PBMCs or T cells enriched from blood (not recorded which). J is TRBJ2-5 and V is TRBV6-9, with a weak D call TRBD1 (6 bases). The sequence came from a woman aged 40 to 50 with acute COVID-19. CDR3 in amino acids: CASSWDISQETQYF. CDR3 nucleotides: TGTGCCAGCAGTTGGGACATTTCACAAGAGACCCAGTACTTC.